The TCR beta chain described here comes from a study of graft-versus-host responses after intestinal transplantation. Study-wide findings and caveats: Recipient bone marrow held GvH clones, some seen earlier in ileum or blood.

Assay used: immunoSEQ multiplex PCR; TCRdb lists only in-frame clones, some missing. The repertoire holds 40,000 to 55,000 clones, with 70% to 90% as singletons. As regards this clone: Its antigen is not known.

CDR1 SGHVS and CDR2 FNYEAQ come from the germline V gene. Trimming took off 5 bases at V and 2 bases at J, with 18 bases between the two ends. This CDR3 has 17 residues. The material sequenced was unstimulated CD4+ T cells sorted from spleen or lymph node cells, taken before transplant. The rearrangement uses TRBV7-6 and TRBJ2-2; possibly TRBD2 for D (6 bases). This receptor was obtained from a human donor who was the organ donor for an intestinal transplant. This CDR3 is CASSLGLAPINTGELFF. In DNA, the CDR3 is TGTGCCAGCAGCCTAGGTCTAGCGCCTATAAACACCGGGGAGCTGTTTTTT.